The next 32 T cell receptor beta chains were all read from a single sample in a study of PD-1 blockade in classical Hodgkin lymphoma. Time point of the sample: cycle 4 day 1 (C4D1), after 6 weeks of nivolumab. All trial patients relapsed after autologous stem cell transplantation. Generated by immunoSEQ multiplex PCR, the TCRdb table keeps only in-frame clones and is missing some. Found here are tens of thousands of clones, 75% to 95% of them singletons; the top ten hold approximately 3%. The specimen comprised peripheral blood mononuclear cells (PBMCs), sampled before the fourth cycle of nivolumab. The source of these receptors is a human donor with classical Hodgkin lymphoma.

V gene TRBV25-1 combines with J gene TRBJ1-3; maybe TRBD1 (5 bases). CDR1 MGHDK and CDR2 SYGVNS come from the germline V gene. The CDR3 has 18 residues. Trimming cost V 6 bases and J 0 bases, with 21 bases left between them. The DNA of the CDR3 is TGTGCCAGCAGCCACTACCCATCCGGACACGCCTCTGGAAACACCATATATTTT. Its protein product is CASSHYPSGHASGNTIYF. The entire variable domain, with the rest obtained from reference TRBV25-1 and TRBJ1-3, is as follows: EADIYQTPRYLVIGTGKKITLECSQTMGHDKMYWYQQDPGMELHLIHYSYGVNSTEKGDLSSESTVSRIRTEHFPLTLESARPSHTSQYLCASSHYPSGHASGNTIYFGEGSWLTVV.

This chain joins TRBV19 and TRBJ2-4, with TRBD2 matching over 9 bases. J was trimmed by 4 bases and V by 4 bases; bases with no gene match: 17. Per germline, CDR1 LNHDA and CDR2 SQIVND (reference sequence). The CDR3 consists of 19 residues. CDR3 bases: TGTGCCAGTAGTAAAGTATCTAGCGGGGTAATTGGAGGGAAAAACATTCAGTACTTC. This encodes CASSKVSSGVIGGKNIQYF.

V is TRBV11-3 and J is TRBJ2-3; possibly TRBD2 for D (6 bases). This CDR3 region has 16 residues. Germline assignment: CDR1 SGHNT and CDR2 YENEEA. The V gene lost 5 bases and the J gene lost 2 bases, with 17 bases spanning the gap. The CDR3 DNA sequence: TGTGCCAGCAGCGGATGGGGGGTGGAAGACACAGATACGCAGTATTTT. Protein: CASSGWGVEDTDTQYF. Together with reference TRBV11-3 and TRBJ2-3, the CDR3 gives the full variable domain: EAGVVQSPRYKIIEKKQPVAFWCNPISGHNTLYWYLQNLGQGPELLIRYENEEAVDDSQLPKDRFSAERLKGVDSTLKIQPAELGDSAVYLCASSGWGVEDTDTQYFGPGTRLTVL.

The CDR3 sequence is CASSHWGQNQETQYF. The CDR3 nucleotides are TGTGCCAGCAGTCACTGGGGACAGAACCAAGAGACCCAGTACTTC. The J gene is TRBJ2-5, the V gene TRBV6-5; 7 bases map to TRBD1. In germline, CDR1 is MNHEY, CDR2 SVGAGI. The J segment lost 0 bases and the V segment lost 5 bases, leaving 6 bases of the junction unmatched. CDR3 length: 15 amino acids.

As to this clone: Relative to the germline gene, one junction end is altered; a read error may explain this. The chain recombines TRBV5-6 with TRBJ2-7; 8 bases align to TRBD1. The length of the CDR3 is 14 residues. Germline V lookup: CDR1 SGHDT, CDR2 YYEEEE. CDR3 loop: CAGSFGTGPREQYF. CDR3 sequence (DNA): TGTGCCGGCAGCTTCGGGACAGGTCCCCGCGAGCAGTACTTC.

The V call is TRBV19, the J call TRBJ1-3; TRBD1 aligns across 8 bases. The CDR3 extends over 14 amino acids. With 7 bases clipped from V and 0 bases from J, the junction kept 2 bases outside the gene matches. CDR1 and CDR2 from the germline V gene are LNHDA and SQIVND (reference sequence). The DNA of the CDR3 is TGTGCCAGTACGGACAGGGACTCTGGAAACACCATATATTTT. This encodes CASTDRDSGNTIYF.

This clone was seen a few times. The same CDR3 is also encoded by other DNA sequences in this sample. The V call is TRBV11-2, the J call TRBJ1-2; 7 bases are a match to TRBD1. CDR1 and CDR2 (germline): SGHAT, FQNNGV. There are 13 residues in the CDR3. Trimming cost V 1 base and J 4 bases; bases outside gene matches: 0. CDR3 in amino acids: CASSLGTGYGYTF. DNA for the CDR3: TGTGCCAGCAGCTTAGGGACAGGCTATGGCTACACCTTC. The whole variable domain, filled in from reference TRBV11-2 and TRBJ1-2, reads EAGVAQSPRYKIIEKRQSVAFWCNPISGHATLYWYQQILGQGPKLLIQFQNNGVVDDSQLPKDRFSAERLKGVDSTLKIQPAKLEDSAVYLCASSLGTGYGYTFGSGTRLTVV.

The J gene is TRBJ2-7, the V gene TRBV9; 10 bases agree with TRBD1. The CDR3 totals 15 residues. With 4 bases clipped from V and 6 bases from J, the junction kept 10 bases outside the gene matches. The germline CDR1 and CDR2 sequences are SGDLS and YYNGEE. Here the CDR3 reads CASSTRTGGIFEQYF. The CDR3 region has the DNA TGTGCCAGCAGCACCCGGACAGGGGGAATTTTCGAGCAGTACTTC.

V usage is TRBV29-1 and J usage is TRBJ2-5; either TRBD1 or TRBD2 may fit D (6 bases each). Germline V gives CDR1 SQVTM, CDR2 ANQGSEA. The length of the CDR3 is 15 residues. V lost 3 bases and J 2 bases, leaving 16 bases between the germline ends. This CDR3 reads CSVDATGARQETQYF. CDR3 DNA: TGCAGCGTTGACGCCACGGGGGCGAGACAAGAGACCCAGTACTTC.

V and J are TRBV10-3 and TRBJ1-2; D is perhaps TRBD1 (5 bases). V was trimmed by 4 bases and J by 8 bases, leaving 14 bases between them. The CDR3 is made up of 13 amino acids. Germline CDR1 ENHRY, CDR2 SYGVKD. CDR3 loop: CAISGGGRWGYTF. In DNA, the CDR3 is TGTGCCATCAGTGGCGGGGGACGATGGGGCTACACCTTC.

This chain links TRBV2 with TRBJ2-3; D gene uncertain. Trimming stripped 4 bases from V and 0 bases from J, with 11 bases between. Per the germline V gene, CDR1 is SNHLY and CDR2 is FYNNEI. The CDR3 covers 15 residues. The CDR3 sequence is CASSGTPFSTDTQYF. The CDR3 region has the DNA TGTGCCAGCAGTGGGACCCCCTTTAGCACAGATACGCAGTATTTT.

The chain combines TRBV2 with TRBJ1-5, with D uncertain. Germline loops: CDR1 SNHLY, CDR2 FYNNEI. CDR3 length equals 17 residues. V was clipped by 7 bases and J by 1 base, with 20 bases between them. CDR3 coding DNA: TGTGCCAGCACCCTTGGATGGTTGGGGTTAAGCAATCAGCCCCAGCATTTT. As protein: CASTLGWLGLSNQPQHF.

This chain connects TRBV4-2 to TRBJ2-7; 7 bases are shared with TRBD2. V trimming: 1 base; J trimming: 3 bases; junction bases outside the gene matches: 9. The CDR3 consists of 16 residues. Germline CDR1 and CDR2: LGHNA and YNFKEQ. This chain's CDR3 is CASSQVPGRGDYEQYF. CDR3 bases: TGTGCCAGCAGCCAAGTCCCAGGACGGGGGGACTACGAGCAGTACTTC.

This chain joins TRBV6-5 and TRBJ2-7; a weak D match, TRBD2 (6 bases). This CDR3 is built from 12 residues. CDR1 is MNHEY and CDR2 is SVGAGI in the germline V gene. Trimming removed 11 bases from V and 3 bases from J, with 14 bases in between. CDR3 sequence: CALPLRGYEQYF. The CDR3 DNA reads TGTGCCTTGCCCTTGCGGGGCTACGAGCAGTACTTC.

V is TRBV13 and J is TRBJ2-1; 11 nucleotides align to TRBD2. From germline, CDR1 is PRHDT and CDR2 FYEKMQ (reference sequence). Trimming took 5 bases from V and 11 from J; bases not matched to a gene: 2. CDR3 size: 12 residues. The CDR3 coding sequence is TGTGCCAGCAGCGGGACTAGCGGCCAGCAGTTCTTC. It yields the protein CASSGTSGQQFF.

The chain employs TRBV30 and TRBJ2-3, with 13 nucleotides matching TRBD2. V lost 0 bases and J lost 6; bases outside the gene matches: 12. Per germline, CDR1 GTSNPN and CDR2 SVGIG (reference sequence). The CDR3 has 18 residues. The CDR3 is CAWSVLRTSGGRPDTQYF. The DNA for the CDR3 is TGTGCCTGGAGTGTATTACGGACTAGCGGGGGCCGGCCGGATACGCAGTATTTT. Using reference TRBV30 and TRBJ2-3 for the parts outside the CDR3, the full variable domain is SQTIHQWPATLVQPVGSPLSLECTVEGTSNPNLYWYRQAAGRGLQLLFYSVGIGQISSEVPQNLSASRPQDRQFILSSKKLLLSDSGFYLCAWSVLRTSGGRPDTQYFGPGTRLTVL.

The chain recombines TRBV11-3 with TRBJ2-1; D might be TRBD1 or TRBD2, each matching 6 bases. This CDR3 contains 15 residues. Per the germline V gene, CDR1 is SGHNT and CDR2 is YENEEA. V shed 5 bases and J shed 4 bases, with 15 bases lying between them. CDR3: CASSQGGIMYNEQFF. The CDR3 nucleotides read TGTGCCAGCAGCCAAGGGGGGATAATGTACAATGAGCAGTTCTTC.

The J gene is TRBJ1-3, the V gene TRBV7-6, with unresolved D. Germline CDR1 is SGHVS and CDR2 is FNYEAQ. The CDR3 sequence is 15 residues long. V was shortened by 5 bases and J by 3 bases, with 14 bases between the two germline ends. CDR3 nucleotide sequence: TGTGCCAGCAGCCAACTCGCTTTGGGTGGAAACACCATATATTTT. Protein product: CASSQLALGGNTIYF. Supplemented by reference TRBV7-6 and TRBJ1-3, the full variable domain reads GAGVSQSPRYKVTKRGQDVALRCDPISGHVSLYWYRQALGQGPEFLTYFNYEAQQDKSGLPNDRFSAERPEGSISTLTIQRTEQRDSAMYRCASSQLALGGNTIYFGEGSWLTVV.

The chain uses TRBV30 and TRBJ1-1, with 7 bases aligning to TRBD1. The CDR3 runs 13 residues. Germline lookup yields CDR1 GTSNPN and CDR2 SVGIG (reference sequence). V lost 5 bases to trimming and J lost 3 bases; unmatched junction nucleotides: 6. The DNA of the CDR3 is TGTGCCTGGGCAACCACAGGGGACACTGAAGCTTTCTTT. Its translation is CAWATTGDTEAFF.

Remarks on this clone: It is unclear where the CDR3 begins or ends on the DNA, so no DNA is shown, and the CDR3 is as TCRdb lists it. The CDR3 spells CASSQQETQYFGETQYF. V usage is TRBV5-1 and J usage is TRBJ2-5. Germline CDR1 SGHRS, CDR2 YFSETQ. With termini counted, the CDR3 has 17 amino acids.

The chain carries TRBV7-8 and TRBJ1-5, with 9 positions matching TRBD1. The CDR3 is made up of 18 amino acids. J lost 4 bases, V lost 0 bases, and 10 bases had no gene match. From germline, CDR1 is SGHVS and CDR2 FQNEAQ. The CDR3 nucleotides are TGTGCCAGCAGCTTAGCGGCCCGGGACAGGGTGGGGAATCAGCCCCAGCATTTT. Its protein product is CASSLAARDRVGNQPQHF.

This clone was seen only a few times. The CDR3 DNA reads as TGTGCCAGCAGTGACTCTTCCAGGGGCACTGAAGCTTTCTTT. Protein product: CASSDSSRGTEAFF. The chain carries TRBV6-4 and TRBJ1-1, with D possibly matching TRBD1 (6 bases). The CDR3 sequence is 14 residues long. V was pared by 0 bases and J by 4 bases, with 9 bases between. In germline, CDR1 is MRHNA, CDR2 SNTAGT.

The chain joins TRBV7-8 to TRBJ1-1; D is unclear. Germline V gene data show CDR1 as SGHVS and CDR2 as FQNEAQ. V lost 4 bases to trimming and J lost 1 base, with 1 base between them. This CDR3 is 11 amino acids long. The DNA for the CDR3 is TGTGCCAGCAGCTGGAACACTGAAGCTTTCTTT. This encodes CASSWNTEAFF.

The count of this clone is one. The CDR3 is CASSETGANTGELFF. CDR3 sequence (DNA): TGTGCCAGCAGCGAGACAGGGGCGAACACCGGGGAGCTGTTTTTT. The chain joins TRBV9 to TRBJ2-2; 8 bases match TRBD1. V gave up 3 bases and J gave up 0 bases; unmatched junction bases: 1. Germline CDR1 reads SGDLS; CDR2 reads YYNGEE. The CDR3 has 15 amino acids.

This chain uses TRBV7-9 with TRBJ1-1; 7 bases line up with TRBD1. Germline CDR1 is SEHNR and CDR2 is FQNEAQ (reference sequence). Germline trimming cut 5 bases from V and 8 bases from J; bases unmatched to any gene: 8. This CDR3 comprises 13 residues. The CDR3 nucleotides read TGTGCCAGCAGCCCAATGGGACAGCTAGAAGCTTTCTTT. This encodes CASSPMGQLEAFF.

This chain joins TRBV9 and TRBJ1-1; tentatively, D is TRBD1 (6 bases). The CDR3 consists of 13 residues. CDR1 SGDLS and CDR2 YYNGEE come from the germline V gene. Trimming removed 3 bases at V and 4 bases at J, with 10 bases between. CDR3 residues: CASSAGQRTEAFF. The CDR3 DNA sequence: TGTGCCAGCAGCGCAGGACAGCGCACTGAAGCTTTCTTT.

This chain joins TRBV7-6 and TRBJ1-4; D remains ambiguous. The CDR3 has 17 amino acids. V dropped 3 bases and J dropped 8 bases, with 22 bases sitting between them. The V gene's germline CDR1 is SGHVS and CDR2 FNYEAQ. Here the CDR3 reads CASSLEILNGLGEKLFF. The CDR3 region has the DNA TGTGCCAGCAGCTTGGAAATTCTTAACGGGTTAGGGGAAAAACTGTTTTTT.

The rearrangement uses TRBV4-1 and TRBJ1-3, with 7 positions matching TRBD1. Germline V gene sequence: CDR1 MGHRA, CDR2 YSYEKL. Germline trimming cut 3 bases from V and 8 bases from J; bases unmatched to any gene: 10. The CDR3 consists of 15 residues. CDR3 nucleotides: TGCGCCAGCAGCCAGACCGGGACAGACGAATACACCATATATTTT. Its protein product is CASSQTGTDEYTIYF.

The chain links TRBV7-8 to TRBJ2-5; 8 bases match TRBD2. The DNA end is a closer match to TRBJ2-7, so the J assignment may be wrong. The V gene's germline CDR1 is SGHVS and CDR2 FQNEAQ. The CDR3 covers 15 residues. The CDR3 protein is CASSLAQAGDDEQYF. The CDR3 DNA is TGTGCCAGCAGCTTAGCCCAAGCGGGGGACGACGAGCAGTACTTC.

This sequence joins TRBV7-7 and TRBJ2-5; TRBD2 agrees at 7 bases. The CDR3 covers 15 residues. V lost 3 bases and J lost 4; bases outside the gene matches: 8. CDR1 SSHAT and CDR2 FNYEAQ come from the germline V gene (reference sequence). Here the CDR3 reads CASSLDRGRVETQYF. In nucleotides, the CDR3 is TGTGCCAGCAGCTTGGACCGGGGGAGGGTAGAGACCCAGTACTTC. The complete variable domain, with remaining parts taken from reference TRBV7-7 and TRBJ2-5, reads GAGVSQSPRYKVTKRGQDVTLRCDPISSHATLYWYQQALGQGPEFLTYFNYEAQPDKSGLPSDRFSAERPEGSISTLTIQRTEQRDSAMYRCASSLDRGRVETQYFGPGTRLLVL.

This chain uses TRBV2 with TRBJ1-1; D possibly corresponds to TRBD1 (5 bases). This CDR3 is built from 17 residues. The germline V gene has CDR1 SNHLY and CDR2 FYNNEI. V was clipped by 1 base and J by 5 bases, with 20 bases between them. The CDR3 sequence is CASSEGGGWGRRTEAFF. DNA for the CDR3: TGTGCCAGCAGTGAAGGGGGAGGGTGGGGGAGAAGAACTGAAGCTTTCTTT. The complete variable domain, with remaining parts taken from reference TRBV2 and TRBJ1-1, reads EPEVTQTPSHQVTQMGQEVILRCVPISNHLYFYWYRQILGQKVEFLVSFYNNEISEKSEIFDDQFSVERPDGSNFTLKIRSTKLEDSAMYFCASSEGGGWGRRTEAFFGQGTRLTVV.

The chain joins TRBV11-2 to TRBJ2-3, with 8 bases that match TRBD2. The germline CDR1 and CDR2 sequences are SGHAT and FQNNGV. The ends lost 0 bases at V and 0 bases at J; junction bases unmatched: 2. The CDR3 is made up of 16 amino acids. CDR3 DNA sequence: TGTGCCAGCAGCTTAGAGGCTAGCGGGAGCACAGATACGCAGTATTTT. It is translated as CASSLEASGSTDTQYF.